This is a list of T cell receptor beta chains from one sample in a study of control samples from healthy donors and cancer patients. TCRdb keeps only in-frame clones here, not all; method: immunoSEQ multiplex PCR. The table has over 150,000 clones, nearly 96% seen once. Sequences were obtained from blood. The source of these receptors is a young woman in good health. Each CDR3 is given with its conserved first and last residue. The D gene is left open where the match is weak. A row's size may be missing; if present it is once, few, many or a size class.

abundance | d_gene | j_gene | v_gene | CDR3aa | CDR3nt
NA | TRBD1 | TRBJ1-1 | TRBV18 | CASSRWDRDTEAFF | TGTGCCAGCTCACGATGGGACAGGGACACTGAAGCTTTCTTT
NA | TRBD1 | TRBJ2-2 | TRBV28 | CASSKGQSIGELFF | TGTGCCAGCAGCAAGGGACAGTCTATCGGGGAGCTGTTTTTT
NA | NA | TRBJ1-2 | TRBV28 | CASSSLGPIYGYTF | TGTGCCAGCAGTTCTTTGGGACCAATCTATGGCTACACCTTC
NA | TRBD1 | TRBJ2-7 | TRBV20-1 | CSASMGQGAYEQYF | TGCAGTGCTAGTATGGGACAGGGCGCTTACGAGCAGTACTTC
NA | TRBD2 | TRBJ2-7 | TRBV5-1 | CASSRETSLGGYEQYF | TGCGCCAGCAGCCGAGAGACTAGCCTGGGAGGGTACGAGCAGTACTTC
NA | NA | TRBJ2-2 | TRBV4-1 | CASSQASGTGELFF | TGCGCCAGCAGCCAGGCCTCCGGCACCGGGGAGCTGTTTTTT
NA | NA | TRBJ1-1 | TRBV3-1/TRBV3-2 | CASSQEQRGGAFF | TGTGCCAGCAGCCAAGAACAAAGGGGTGGGGCTTTCTTT
NA | NA | TRBJ1-1 | TRBV5-4 | CASSLETTEAFF | TGTGCCAGCAGCTTGGAGACAACTGAAGCTTTCTTT
NA | NA | TRBJ1-2 | TRBV6-5 | CASRTSAIYGYTF | TGTGCCAGCAGGACTTCGGCAATCTATGGCTACACCTTC
NA | NA | TRBJ1-2 | TRBV18 | CASSPSDEGIYGYTF | TGTGCCAGCTCACCTTCGGACGAGGGGATCTATGGCTACACCTTC
NA | NA | TRBJ2-5 | TRBV20-1 | CSASGAGPEETQYF | TGCAGTGCTAGTGGGGCGGGACCGGAAGAGACCCAGTACTTC
once | NA | TRBJ2-2 | TRBV6-5 | CACGPPNTGELFF | TGTGCTTGTGGGCCGCCCAACACCGGGGAGCTGTTTTTT
NA | TRBD2 | TRBJ2-7 | TRBV24-1 | CATSDRTSESGYEQYF | TGTGCCACCAGTGACCGTACTAGCGAAAGTGGGTACGAGCAGTACTTC
few | TRBD1 | TRBJ2-2 | TRBV6-4 | CASSATGDTGELFF | TGTGCCAGCAGCGCGACAGGGGACACCGGGGAGCTGTTTTTT
NA | NA | TRBJ2-7 | TRBV5-1 | CASSLQGPPTYEQYF | TGCGCCAGCAGCTTGCAGGGCCCCCCAACCTACGAGCAGTACTTC
NA | NA | TRBJ2-7 | TRBV5-5 | CASSPLGGSTYEQYF | TGTGCCAGCAGCCCTTTGGGAGGCAGCACCTACGAGCAGTACTTC
once | NA | TRBJ1-3 | TRBV11-2 | CASSSLLRTGSGNTIYF | TGTGCCAGCAGCTCCCTGCTTAGGACGGGCTCTGGAAACACCATATATTTT
NA | NA | TRBJ1-2 | TRBV6-5 | CASSLMENYGYTF | TGTGCCAGCAGTCTGATGGAGAACTATGGCTACACCTTC
NA | NA | TRBJ1-6 | TRBV6-5 | CATTIDRNSPLHF | TGTGCCACAACCATCGACAGAAATTCACCCCTCCACTTT
NA | TRBD1 | TRBJ1-1 | TRBV5-1 | CASSLTGVNTEAFF | TGCGCCAGCAGCTTGACAGGGGTGAACACTGAAGCTTTCTTT
NA | NA | TRBJ2-7 | TRBV11-3 | CASSRGGNNDEQYF | TGTGCCAGCAGCCGCGGCGGTAATAACGACGAGCAGTACTTC
NA | TRBD1 | TRBJ1-1 | TRBV5-1 | CASKQGPATEAFF | TGCGCCAGCAAACAGGGGCCTGCCACTGAAGCTTTCTTT
NA | NA | TRBJ1-1 | TRBV9 | CASSVRQYSTEAFF | TGTGCCAGCAGCGTAAGACAGTATAGCACTGAAGCTTTCTTT
NA | NA | TRBJ2-1 | TRBV3-1/TRBV3-2 | CASSPTDYDNEQFF | TGTGCCAGCAGCCCCACCGACTACGACAATGAGCAGTTCTTC
NA | TRBD1 | TRBJ1-3 | TRBV24-1 | CATSDLHHPSTGVGNTIYF | TGTGCCACCAGTGATTTGCACCACCCTTCGACAGGGGTCGGAAACACCATATATTTT
NA | NA | TRBJ1-1 | TRBV3-1/TRBV3-2 | CASSPTTPGMNTEAFF | TGTGCCAGCAGCCCGACCACGCCAGGGATGAACACTGAAGCTTTCTTT
NA | NA | TRBJ1-3 | TRBV28 | CASSLFGHSGNTIYF | TGTGCCAGCAGTTTATTTGGACACTCTGGAAACACCATATATTTT
NA | NA | TRBJ2-2 | TRBV7-2 | CASSFGSLTGELFF | TGTGCCAGCAGCTTCGGAAGCCTCACCGGGGAGCTGTTTTTT
NA | NA | TRBJ1-2 | TRBV19 | CASSILSFQGSGYGYTF | TGTGCCAGTAGTATCCTATCCTTCCAGGGTAGTGGCTATGGCTACACCTTC
NA | NA | TRBJ2-2 | TRBV19 | CASSHRTSWSTGELFF | TGTGCTAGTAGTCACAGGACTTCCTGGTCAACCGGGGAGCTGTTTTTT
NA | NA | TRBJ2-7 | TRBV25-1 | CASSEQADYEQYF | TGTGCCAGCAGTGAACAGGCCGACTACGAGCAGTACTTC
NA | TRBD1 | TRBJ2-4 | TRBV5-1 | CASSQGQGAYIQYF | TGCGCCAGCAGCCAGGGACAGGGGGCATACATTCAGTACTTC
NA | NA | TRBJ2-7 | TRBV19 | CASSIGQAPGEQYF | TGTGCCAGTAGTATAGGACAGGCTCCTGGCGAGCAGTACTTC
once | NA | TRBJ2-5 | TRBV7-8 | CASSPGDWGARQTQYF | TGTGCCAGCAGCCCGGGGGATTGGGGGGCGAGACAGACCCAGTACTTC
NA | TRBD1 | TRBJ2-7 | TRBV28 | CASSRGGRNYYEQYF | TGTGCCAGCAGTCGAGGGGGCAGGAATTACTACGAGCAGTACTTC
few | NA | TRBJ1-1 | TRBV5-4 | CASSPRGFRENTEAFF | TGTGCCAGCAGCCCTAGAGGGTTTCGGGAAAACACTGAAGCTTTCTTT
NA | NA | TRBJ2-7 | TRBV6-1 | CASSEMLVAIPSYEQYF | TGTGCCAGCAGTGAAATGTTGGTCGCGATACCTTCTTACGAGCAGTACTTC
NA | TRBD1 | TRBJ2-7 | TRBV30 | CAWMGKDRGFLEQYF | TGTGCCTGGATGGGGAAGGACAGGGGGTTCCTCGAGCAGTACTTC
NA | NA | TRBJ1-6 | TRBV6-5 | CASSYAYNSPLHF | TGTGCCAGCAGTTACGCCTATAATTCACCCCTCCACTTT
NA | NA | TRBJ2-3 | TRBV9 | CASSVEKHTDTQYF | TGTGCCAGCAGCGTAGAAAAGCACACAGATACGCAGTATTTT
NA | TRBD1 | TRBJ1-2 | TRBV28 | CASVHRTGTGGYGYTF | TGTGCCAGCGTCCATAGAACCGGGACAGGGGGCTATGGCTACACCTTC
NA | NA | TRBJ2-3 | TRBV5-4 | CASSLVGWGDTQYF | TGTGCCAGCAGCTTGGTGGGCTGGGGAGATACGCAGTATTTT
NA | NA | TRBJ1-4 | TRBV6-5 | CASSTSAGANEKLFF | TGTGCCAGCAGTACCTCTGCGGGGGCTAATGAAAAACTGTTTTTT
once | NA | TRBJ2-7 | TRBV2 | CASRRTLGEYF | TGTGCCAGCAGGAGGACTCTTGGGGAGTACTTC
NA | NA | TRBJ1-1 | TRBV19 | CASSSWGPNTEAFF | TGTGCCAGCTCTTCATGGGGACCCAACACTGAAGCTTTCTTT
NA | NA | TRBJ1-3 | TRBV9 | CASSLDSSGNTIYF | TGTGCCAGCAGCCTAGACAGCTCTGGAAACACCATATATTTT
NA | TRBD2 | TRBJ2-5 | TRBV3-1/TRBV3-2 | CASSQGRLAGEETQYF | TGTGCCAGCAGCCAAGGGAGACTAGCGGGGGAGGAGACCCAGTACTTC
NA | TRBD1 | TRBJ2-2 | TRBV24-1 | CATSDSRTGANTGELFF | TGTGCCACCAGTGATTCGCGGACAGGGGCGAACACCGGGGAGCTGTTTTTT
NA | TRBD1 | TRBJ1-2 | TRBV20-1 | CSAARQGGTF | TGCAGTGCTGCTCGACAGGGGGGAACCTTC
NA | NA | TRBJ1-6 | TRBV5-1 | CASSLGPAWNSPLHF | TGCGCCAGCAGCTTGGGTCCCGCGTGGAATTCACCCCTCCACTTT
NA | TRBD2 | TRBJ2-1 | TRBV19 | CASGTSRLNEQFF | TGTGCCAGCGGGACTAGCCGTCTCAATGAGCAGTTCTTC
once | NA | TRBJ1-3 | TRBV2 | CASSPRGENTIYF | TGTGCCAGCAGTCCTAGGGGGGAAAACACCATATATTTT
once | NA | TRBJ2-7 | TRBV28 | CASSLDSYEQYF | TGTGCCAGCAGTTTAGATTCCTACGAGCAGTACTTC